Listed here are 25 T cell receptor beta chains from one sample, sequenced in a study of shared clonotypes between healthy human individuals. Sequencing was performed with immunoSEQ multiplex PCR; in TCRdb, only in-frame clones are kept and a portion is missing. Of roughly 2,500,000 clones listed, 93% were seen once; the top ten hold 0.36%. The sequenced material came from naive CD4+ T cells from PBMCs. Subset indicated: CD45RA+ positively selected. These receptors all come from a man aged 18 to 30 in good health. Some clones in this sample may be carry-over from other donors' samples.

This clone was seen just once. The gene calls are TRBV4-1 and TRBJ2-7, with 10 bases matching TRBD2. Looked up from germline, CDR1 is MGHRA and CDR2 is YSYEKL. V trimming: 1 base; J trimming: 6 bases; junction bases outside the gene matches: 6. The CDR3 extends over 15 amino acids. The CDR3 DNA is TGCGCCAGCAGCCAAGTTTACCTAGCGGGGGTCGAGCAGTACTTC. It yields the protein CASSQVYLAGVEQYF.

The chain is built from TRBV7-2 and TRBJ2-6; no reliable D call. CDR3 length: 16 residues. Per germline, CDR1 SGHTA and CDR2 FQGNSA. The V end lost 1 base, the J end lost 0 bases, and 7 bases lay between the germline ends. Written as DNA, the CDR3 is TGTGCCAGCAGCTTAGGTACTACCTCTGGGGCCAACGTCCTGACTTTC. This gives the protein CASSLGTTSGANVLTF.

This clone occurred once. The chain carries TRBV27 and TRBJ2-7; 9 bases agree with TRBD2. V lost 5 bases, J lost 1 base, and 3 bases stayed unmatched. This CDR3 contains 14 residues. Germline V gene lookup returns CDR1 MNHEY and CDR2 SMNVEV (reference sequence). The chain's CDR3 is CASSPSGRSYEQYF. The CDR3 region has the DNA TGTGCCAGCAGTCCAAGCGGGAGGTCCTACGAGCAGTACTTC.

This clone was observed a single time. This sequence joins TRBV5-4 and TRBJ2-7; 10 nucleotides agree with TRBD1. Germline CDR1 SGHNT, CDR2 YYREEE (reference sequence). CDR3 length: 17 amino acids. The V segment lost 4 bases and the J segment 3 bases; nucleotides outside the gene matches: 13. The CDR3 is CASSPRGATGGFYEQYF. The CDR3, as DNA: TGTGCCAGCAGCCCCAGGGGGGCGACAGGGGGCTTCTACGAGCAGTACTTC.

As concerns this clone: This CDR3 is also generated by other DNA sequences in the sample. V usage is TRBV6-5 and J usage is TRBJ1-6; TRBD1 might be the D (5 bases). V was trimmed by 4 bases and J by 4 bases, leaving 8 bases between them. This CDR3 region has 14 residues. Germline CDR1 and CDR2: MNHEY and SVGAGI. As DNA, the CDR3 is TGTGCCAGCAGTTCGGGACGGTATAATTCACCCCTCCACTTT. This codes for CASSSGRYNSPLHF.

The gene calls are TRBV28 and TRBJ2-1; D is unclear. Germline loops: CDR1 MDHEN, CDR2 SYDVKM. This CDR3 contains 14 residues. Trimming stripped 1 base from V and 9 bases from J, with 13 bases between. The CDR3 reads CASSLLAIPPEQFF. As DNA, the CDR3 is TGTGCCAGCAGTTTATTGGCCATCCCACCTGAGCAGTTCTTC.

The J gene is TRBJ2-2, the V gene TRBV7-3; maybe TRBD1 (7 bases). Trimming took off 5 bases at V and 2 bases at J, with 27 bases between the two ends. The CDR3 has 20 residues. CDR1 is SGHTA, CDR2 FQGTGA, per germline. The CDR3 sequence is CASSRQGGIKRNDNTGELFF. DNA of the CDR3: TGTGCCAGCAGCCGTCAGGGGGGTATCAAACGTAATGATAACACCGGGGAGCTGTTTTTT.

The V gene is TRBV28, the J gene TRBJ2-5; D might be TRBD2 (5 bases). Germline CDR1 and CDR2: MDHEN and SYDVKM. Trimming removed 0 bases from V and 0 bases from J, with 5 bases in between. The CDR3 has 14 residues. Here the CDR3 reads CASSLWRDQETQYF. The CDR3 bases are TGTGCCAGCAGTTTATGGCGGGACCAAGAGACCCAGTACTTC.

The CDR3: CASAGFSDEQYF. CDR3 DNA sequence: TGTGCCAGCGCAGGTTTCTCTGACGAGCAGTACTTC. The chain is built from TRBV28 and TRBJ2-7; D unclear. This CDR3 comprises 12 residues. Trimming removed 8 bases from V and 5 bases from J, with 13 bases in between. Germline values: CDR1 MDHEN, CDR2 SYDVKM.

On this clone itself: The same CDR3 can be traced to other DNA sequences in this sample. The chain recombines TRBV20-1 with TRBJ2-7; D is perhaps TRBD2 (6 bases). The CDR3 is 11 residues long. Germline assignment: CDR1 DFQATT and CDR2 SNEGSKA (reference sequence). Trimming took off 6 bases at V and 2 bases at J, with 8 bases between the two ends. CDR3 in DNA: TGCAGTGCCGGGGAGGCCTACGAGCAGTACTTC. Translating it yields CSAGEAYEQYF.

This clone was seen only once. This chain joins TRBV27 and TRBJ2-1, with 15 bases aligning to TRBD2. The CDR3 covers 18 residues. The junction had 7 bases not matched to a gene; V was cut back by 5 bases and J by 2 bases. CDR1 and CDR2 from the germline V gene are MNHEY and SMNVEV (reference sequence). The CDR3 bases are TGTGCCAGCAGTACCCGGACTAGCGGGAGGGGAACCTACAATGAGCAGTTCTTC. Translated, it gives CASSTRTSGRGTYNEQFF.

The chain employs TRBV6-1 and TRBJ2-7, with a tentative D call TRBD1 (6 bases). CDR1 and CDR2 (germline): MNHNS, SASEGT. The V and J ends lost 4 bases and 0 bases respectively, with 16 bases between them. This CDR3 has 16 residues. As DNA, the CDR3 is TGTGCCAGCAGTGCAGGGCTTGGGACACACTCCTACGAGCAGTACTTC. It is translated as CASSAGLGTHSYEQYF.

This chain joins TRBV18 and TRBJ2-3, with D possibly TRBD2 on 6 matching bases. Trimming pared 6 bases from V and 6 bases from J, leaving 19 bases between. The CDR3 has 15 amino acids. Germline V gene sequence: CDR1 KGHSH, CDR2 LQKENI. CDR3 loop: CASSLSRGLGDTQYF. CDR3 DNA sequence: TGTGCCAGCTCCCTGTCGAGGGGACTGGGGGATACGCAGTATTTT.

The rearrangement links TRBV2 to TRBJ2-2; a possible D gene is TRBD2 (6 bases). The CDR3 extends over 14 amino acids. The germline V gene has CDR1 SNHLY and CDR2 FYNNEI. Trimming stripped 7 bases from V and 3 bases from J, with 12 bases between. CDR3 sequence (DNA): TGTGCCAGCACGGCGGGACTCTACACCGGGGAGCTGTTTTTT. Translating it yields CASTAGLYTGELFF.

This rearrangement joins TRBV7-2 to TRBJ1-3, with 8 nucleotides matching TRBD1. There are 15 residues in the CDR3. Per germline, CDR1 SGHTA and CDR2 FQGNSA. The V and J ends lost 3 bases and 4 bases, in that order; junction bases with no gene match: 5. The CDR3: CASSFAGGAGNTIYF. The CDR3 bases are TGTGCCAGCAGCTTCGCAGGGGGCGCCGGAAACACCATATATTTT.

V gene TRBV18 combines with J gene TRBJ2-6, with 12 bases identical to TRBD1. V trimming: 6 bases; J trimming: 1 base; junction bases outside the gene matches: 7. This CDR3 region has 18 residues. Germline V gene sequence: CDR1 KGHSH, CDR2 LQKENI. The CDR3 sequence is CASSPAGQGASGANVLTF. In DNA form, the CDR3 reads TGTGCCAGCTCGCCAGCGGGACAGGGGGCTTCTGGGGCCAACGTCCTGACTTTC.

This clone is a singleton in its sample. The J gene is TRBJ1-2, the V gene TRBV6-1; D gene unclear. Trimming pared 0 bases from V and 5 bases from J, leaving 10 bases between. The CDR3 totals 14 residues. Per the germline V gene, CDR1 is MNHNS and CDR2 is SASEGT. CDR3 sequence: CASSEAAPVYGYTF. For the CDR3, the DNA is TGTGCCAGCAGTGAAGCAGCCCCCGTTTATGGCTACACCTTC.

The chain links TRBV5-1 to TRBJ2-1, with D tentatively TRBD2 (6 bases). Germline V CDR1 and CDR2: SGHRS, YFSETQ. Trimming removed 1 base at V and 6 bases at J, with 14 bases between. The CDR3 is 15 amino acids. This CDR3 is CASSLFDARGNEQFF. The CDR3 bases are TGCGCCAGCAGCTTGTTTGACGCGCGGGGCAATGAGCAGTTCTTC.

The V call is TRBV2, the J call TRBJ2-1; the D gene could be TRBD1 or TRBD2 (6 bases each). Germline lookup yields CDR1 SNHLY and CDR2 FYNNEI. This CDR3 contains 13 residues. V was cut by 7 bases and J by 10 bases, with 17 bases left in between. The CDR3 bases are TGTGCCAGCAACCCCCGGGGGCCAGGAGAGCAGTTCTTC. Translation: CASNPRGPGEQFF.

This chain uses TRBV30 with TRBJ1-4; the D gene is possibly TRBD1 (6 bases). V was trimmed by 4 bases and J by 3 bases, leaving 12 bases between them. Germline V lookup: CDR1 GTSNPN, CDR2 SVGIG (reference sequence). This CDR3 contains 14 residues. The CDR3 sequence: CAWKRDTSNEKLFF. For the CDR3, the DNA is TGTGCCTGGAAGCGGGACACCTCTAATGAAAAACTGTTTTTT.

This clone was observed a single time. The chain employs TRBV27 and TRBJ2-7; 10 bases align to TRBD2. CDR3 length: 18 amino acids. Germline CDR1 and CDR2: MNHEY and SMNVEV (reference sequence). The trim removed 0 bases at V and 5 bases at J, leaving 13 bases unmatched. The CDR3 here is CASSLSSLAGVGDNEQYF. CDR3 bases: TGTGCCAGCAGTTTATCGAGTCTAGCGGGAGTCGGCGACAACGAGCAGTACTTC.

V gene TRBV4-1 combines with J gene TRBJ1-2, with D uncertain. The CDR3 length is 14 residues. V gave up 4 bases and J gave up 4 bases, with 13 bases separating them. Per germline, CDR1 MGHRA and CDR2 YSYEKL. CDR3: CASSRPTDPYGYTF. CDR3 coding DNA: TGCGCCAGCAGCCGCCCGACGGACCCCTATGGCTACACCTTC.

This chain connects TRBV28 to TRBJ2-1; weak D call: TRBD2 (5 bases). The CDR3 consists of 17 residues. Trimming pared 3 bases from V and 3 bases from J, leaving 18 bases between. CDR1 and CDR2 from the germline V gene are MDHEN and SYDVKM. CDR3 coding DNA: TGTGCCAGCAGTTTGCGCCCCTCGCTCCGGGACTACAATGAGCAGTTCTTC. Translating gives CASSLRPSLRDYNEQFF.

This chain joins TRBV5-1 and TRBJ2-2, with 9 bases identical to TRBD1. CDR3 length: 15 amino acids. CDR1 SGHRS and CDR2 YFSETQ come from the germline V gene. The V segment lost 4 bases and the J segment 6 bases; nucleotides outside the gene matches: 7. CDR3 bases: TGCGCCAGCAGCCCGACAGGGGGTATCTCCGGGGAGCTGTTTTTT. Translated, it gives CASSPTGGISGELFF. Full variable domain (remainder filled in from reference TRBV5-1 and TRBJ2-2): KAGVTQTPRYLIKTRGQQVTLSCSPISGHRSVSWYQQTPGQGLQFLFEYFSETQRNKGNFPGRFSGRQFSNSRSEMNVSTLELGDSALYLCASSPTGGISGELFFGEGSRLTVL.

The chain has TRBV19 and TRBJ1-2, with TRBD1 matching 11 bases. V dropped 5 bases and J dropped 3; count of bases not matched to a gene: 8. Germline lookup yields CDR1 LNHDA and CDR2 SQIVND (reference sequence). The CDR3 length is 16 residues. DNA of the CDR3: TGTGCCAGTAGTGCTAATCCGGGACAGGGGGACTATGGCTACACCTTC. It is translated as CASSANPGQGDYGYTF.